This T cell receptor (beta chain) was sequenced during a study of CD8 T cells in ankylosing spondylitis. TCRdb independently ran MiXCR on the 5' RACE reads; one entry per CDR3 protein. This repertoire shows about 200,000 distinct CDR3 sequences, roughly 24% found once; its top ten account for about 6.2%. Looked up from germline, CDR1 is DFQATT and CDR2 is SNEGSKA (reference sequence). The CDR3 consists of 12 residues. V shed 1 base and J shed 7 bases, with 8 bases lying between them. This clonotype originated in a male donor with ankylosing spondylitis or in good health (not recorded which). The sequencing input was blood, either unsorted or a sorted T cell fraction (not recorded which). V and J are TRBV20-1 and TRBJ2-1; no reliable D call. This CDR3 reads CSARAGLNEQFF. The CDR3 bases are TGCAGTGCTAGAGCGGGTCTAAATGAGCAGTTCTTC.